Listed below are T cell receptor beta chains from one sample, sequenced in a study of PD-1 blockade in classical Hodgkin lymphoma. Clones were sequenced by immunoSEQ multiplex PCR, and TCRdb holds only the in-frame ones, with some missing. The sample contains approximately 31,000 clones, around four fifths of which appear only once. The source material was CD4+ T cells from blood, sampled before the fourth cycle of nivolumab. These receptors all come from a human donor with classical Hodgkin lymphoma. The CDR3 runs from the conserved cysteine through the conserved F or W. A D gene is named only where the DNA matches it firmly. Size values are once, few and many counts, or a class for expanded clones, and some rows have none.

V gene	J gene	D gene	clone size	CDR3 protein	CDR3 DNA
TRBV20-1	TRBJ2-7	.	.	CSAREGHEQYF	TGCAGTGCTAGAGAGGGGCACGAGCAGTACTTC
TRBV5-6	TRBJ2-7	.	.	CASSLGPLDRPPHEQYF	TGTGCCAGCAGCCTCGGCCCCTTAGACAGGCCCCCCCACGAGCAGTACTTC
TRBV10-3	TRBJ1-5	.	.	CAISESIDQPQHF	TGTGCCATCAGTGAGTCGATAGATCAGCCCCAGCATTTT
TRBV10-3	TRBJ1-4	.	.	CAISESRTDEKLFF	TGTGCCATCAGTGAGTCTAGGACGGATGAAAAACTGTTTTTT
TRBV19	TRBJ2-1	TRBD2	.	CASSQRGGINEQFF	TGTGCCAGTAGCCAGCGGGGGGGCATAAATGAGCAGTTCTTC
TRBV18	TRBJ2-5	.	.	CASSPVPSAETQYF	TGTGCCAGCTCACCAGTCCCTTCGGCAGAGACCCAGTACTTC
TRBV6-5	TRBJ1-1	.	.	CASTSGRQNTEAFF	TGTGCCAGCACTTCGGGAAGACAGAACACTGAAGCTTTCTTT
TRBV28	TRBJ1-6	TRBD1	.	CASSFLGTGGFSYNSPLHF	TGTGCCAGCAGTTTCCTTGGGACAGGGGGTTTCTCCTATAATTCACCCCTCCACTTT
TRBV7-2	TRBJ2-3	.	.	CASSLAFPADTQYF	TGTGCCAGCAGCTTAGCGTTCCCTGCAGATACGCAGTATTTT
TRBV19	TRBJ1-5	.	few	CASSMGDGGNQPQHF	TGTGCCAGTAGTATGGGGGACGGCGGCAATCAGCCCCAGCATTTT
TRBV15	TRBJ2-1	.	.	CATSPRLTPGEQFF	TGTGCCACCAGCCCCAGGCTGACCCCCGGTGAGCAGTTCTTC
TRBV10-3	TRBJ1-2	.	few	CAISEVAGTNYGYTF	TGTGCCATCAGTGAGGTGGCAGGGACTAACTATGGCTACACCTTC
TRBV10-3	TRBJ1-6	.	.	CATRDGLVNSPLHF	TGTGCCACCCGGGACGGACTAGTTAATTCACCCCTCCACTTT
TRBV7-9	TRBJ1-1	TRBD1	few	CASSLVPDRKTEAFF	TGTGCCAGCAGCTTGGTTCCGGACAGGAAAACTGAAGCTTTCTTT
TRBV28	TRBJ1-5	.	.	CASHIALSNQPQHF	TGTGCCAGCCACATAGCACTAAGCAATCAGCCCCAGCATTTT
TRBV6-5	TRBJ2-1	.	.	CASKRGGSTEQFF	TGTGCCAGCAAACGAGGTGGTAGCACTGAGCAGTTCTTC
TRBV19	TRBJ1-1	TRBD1	.	CASKGQMNTEAFF	TGTGCCAGTAAGGGACAGATGAACACTGAAGCTTTCTTT
TRBV2	TRBJ1-5	.	.	CASSGWTADQPQHF	TGTGCCAGCAGTGGTTGGACCGCCGATCAGCCCCAGCATTTT
TRBV11-2	TRBJ1-4	.	once	CASSLEGATNEKLFF	TGTGCCAGCAGCTTAGAGGGTGCAACTAATGAAAAACTGTTTTTT
TRBV28	TRBJ2-7	TRBD1	.	CASSFLGDLRGLYEQYF	TGTGCCAGCAGTTTCCTTGGGGATCTCAGGGGGCTCTACGAGCAGTACTTC
TRBV27	TRBJ1-2	.	.	CASSAGDGYYGYTF	TGTGCCAGCAGTGCCGGGGACGGTTACTATGGCTACACCTTC
TRBV19	TRBJ1-2	.	few	CASSIGLAGAGYTF	TGTGCCAGTAGTATCGGACTCGCAGGGGCTGGCTACACCTTC
TRBV27	TRBJ2-1	.	few	CASRPTSTNEQFF	TGTGCCAGCAGGCCGACTAGTACCAATGAGCAGTTCTTC
TRBV12-5	TRBJ1-5	.	few	CASGLPRWVNQPQHF	TGTGCTAGTGGTTTGCCCCGTTGGGTGAATCAGCCCCAGCATTTT
TRBV15	TRBJ1-4	.	.	CATSRDLTTNEKLFF	TGTGCCACCAGCAGAGATCTTACAACTAATGAAAAACTGTTTTTT
TRBV11-3	TRBJ2-1	TRBD1	.	CASSTRDSSYNEQFF	TGTGCCAGCAGCACCAGGGACAGCTCCTACAATGAGCAGTTCTTC
TRBV11-2	TRBJ1-5	.	.	CASSLGLGGNSNQPQHF	TGTGCCAGCAGCTTAGGCCTTGGGGGTAATAGCAATCAGCCCCAGCATTTT
TRBV5-3	TRBJ1-2	.	.	CARSRGGAFYGYTF	TGTGCCAGAAGCCGCGGGGGCGCTTTCTATGGCTACACCTTC
TRBV30	TRBJ1-2	.	.	CAWIMGRGGGYTF	TGTGCCTGGATTATGGGCAGGGGAGGAGGCTACACCTTC
TRBV19	TRBJ2-7	.	.	CASNPGLPIMEQYF	TGTGCCAGTAACCCCGGCCTCCCAATTATGGAGCAGTACTTC
TRBV2	TRBJ1-2	.	few	CASTGGTNYGYTF	TGTGCCAGCACTGGTGGGACGAACTATGGCTACACCTTC
TRBV4-3	TRBJ1-2	.	.	CASSLNPDSSVTGYTF	TGCGCCAGCAGCCTTAACCCCGACAGTTCGGTCACGGGCTACACCTTC
TRBV7-6	TRBJ1-4	.	.	CASSLARAGSQKLFF	TGTGCCAGCAGCTTAGCGCGGGCAGGGAGCCAAAAACTGTTTTTT
TRBV18	TRBJ1-4	TRBD1	.	CASLPGQGHEKLFF	TGTGCCAGCTTACCGGGACAGGGGCATGAAAAACTGTTTTTT